This is a list of T cell receptor beta chains from one sample in a study of T cells in localized non-small cell lung cancer. Profiled with immunoSEQ multiplex PCR; TCRdb holds only in-frame clones, not every one. The sample has 50,000 to 75,000 clones, 85% to 90% seen once. Sequencing used peripheral blood, obtained before any cancer treatment. The source of these receptors is a man aged 35 to 70 with stage I squamous cell lung carcinoma. Both conserved end residues are part of each CDR3. The D gene is left open where the match is weak. A clone size is listed for some rows: how often the clone was seen (once, few, many), or a class if it is expanded.

>TRBJ2-3|NA|TRBV30|NA
CAWSGPANTDTQYF
TGTGCCTGGAGTGGTCCAGCTAACACAGATACGCAGTATTTT
>TRBJ2-3|NA|TRBV6-5|NA
CASSYRQGSDTQYF
TGTGCCAGCAGTTACCGGCAGGGGTCGGATACGCAGTATTTT
>TRBJ1-2|once|TRBV4-3|NA
CASSQDLLGYGYTF
TGCGCCAGCAGCCAAGATCTACTTGGCTATGGCTACACCTTC
>TRBJ2-3|NA|TRBV6-6|NA
CASPLDTQYF
TGTGCCAGCCCTTTGGATACGCAGTATTTT
>TRBJ1-1|NA|TRBV19|NA
CASSNSFWVTAFF
TGTGCCAGTAGTAACAGCTTTTGGGTAACAGCTTTCTTT
>TRBJ2-3|NA|TRBV5-1|NA
CASSTGPPSTDTQYF
TGCGCCAGCAGCACCGGACCCCCGAGCACAGATACGCAGTATTTT
>TRBJ2-7|NA|TRBV11-2|NA
CASSSAYEQYF
TGTGCCAGCAGCTCCGCCTACGAGCAGTACTTC
>TRBJ1-2|NA|TRBV9|NA
CASIRHPGGGYTF
TGTGCCAGCATTAGACATCCGGGAGGTGGCTACACCTTC
>TRBJ1-2|NA|TRBV7-9|NA
CASSLAGRSNYGYTF
TGTGCCAGCAGCTTAGCAGGCCGATCTAACTATGGCTACACCTTC
>TRBJ2-7|NA|TRBV5-1|NA
CASSFQDEQYF
TGCGCCAGCTCATTTCAGGACGAGCAGTACTTC
>TRBJ1-1|NA|TRBV28|NA
CASRVNTEAFF
TGTGCCAGCAGGGTGAACACTGAAGCTTTCTTT
>TRBJ2-1|once|TRBV6-4|NA
CASSLESGSHNEQFF
TGTGCCAGCAGCCTCGAGTCGGGAAGTCACAATGAGCAGTTCTTC
>TRBJ2-3|NA|TRBV29-1|TRBD1
CSAAASTGGDTQYF
TGCAGCGCCGCGGCTTCCACAGGGGGAGATACGCAGTATTTT
>TRBJ1-5|NA|TRBV5-5|NA
CASSTDGQLKAQHF
TGTGCCAGCAGCACCGACGGCCAACTCAAGGCCCAGCATTTT
>TRBJ2-1|NA|TRBV4-1|TRBD2
CASSQVPSGGTYNEQFF
TGCGCCAGCAGCCAAGTTCCTAGCGGGGGGACCTACAATGAGCAGTTCTTC
>TRBJ2-7|NA|TRBV11-2|NA
CASSWGANYEQYF
TGTGCCAGCAGCTGGGGAGCAAACTACGAGCAGTACTTC
>TRBJ2-5|NA|TRBV6-6|NA
CARGQYRDSVVKTQYF
TGTGCCAGGGGACAGTACCGGGACTCAGTCGTGAAGACCCAGTACTTC
>TRBJ2-1|NA|TRBV7-3|NA
CASSLTLDDNEQFF
TGTGCCAGCAGCTTAACCCTTGACGACAATGAGCAGTTCTTC
>TRBJ2-7|NA|TRBV6-5|NA
CASSRTASSYEQYF
TGTGCCAGCAGTCGTACAGCGAGCTCCTACGAGCAGTACTTC
>TRBJ1-1|few|TRBV7-9|NA
CAALGEVGTEAFF
TGTGCCGCCCTGGGGGAAGTGGGGACTGAAGCTTTCTTT
>TRBJ2-7|NA|TRBV7-2|NA
CASSASSYEQYF
TGTGCCAGCAGCGCAAGCTCCTACGAGCAGTACTTC
>TRBJ2-5|once|TRBV19|TRBD1
CASRSQQGEETQYF
TGTGCCAGTAGATCTCAGCAGGGGGAAGAGACCCAGTACTTC
>TRBJ2-7|medium-sized|TRBV11-2|TRBD2
CASSPRLAGLFSPSYEQYF
TGTGCCAGCAGCCCGAGACTAGCGGGACTTTTCTCACCCTCCTACGAGCAGTACTTC
>TRBJ2-3|NA|TRBV6-6|NA
CATSGGASTDTQYF
TGTGCCACCTCGGGGGGCGCAAGCACAGATACGCAGTATTTT
>TRBJ2-2|few|TRBV7-6|NA
CASSSPQGLRTGELFF
TGTGCCAGCAGCTCCCCGCAGGGTTTGAGGACCGGGGAGCTGTTTTTT
>TRBJ2-1|once|TRBV27|TRBD2
CASSPPRLAGGLNSNNEQFF
TGTGCCAGCAGTCCCCCCAGGCTAGCGGGAGGACTTAACTCGAACAATGAGCAGTTCTTC
>TRBJ2-4|NA|TRBV9|TRBD2
CASSTPIAGEDKNIQYF
TGTGCCAGCAGCACCCCCATAGCGGGAGAGGACAAAAACATTCAGTACTTC
>TRBJ2-5|NA|TRBV5-1|NA
CASSSNKETQYF
TGCGCCAGCAGCTCAAATAAAGAGACCCAGTACTTC
>TRBJ2-7|few|TRBV7-9|TRBD1
CASSSPDRGPYEQYF
TGTGCCAGCAGCTCGCCGGACAGGGGACCCTACGAGCAGTACTTC
>TRBJ2-7|once|TRBV7-2|TRBD1
CASSRDRGLYEQYF
TGTGCCAGCAGCCGGGACAGGGGACTCTACGAGCAGTACTTC
>TRBJ2-1|NA|TRBV5-1|NA
CASSGGSSYNEQFF
TGCGCCAGCAGCGGAGGTAGCTCCTACAATGAGCAGTTCTTC
>TRBJ1-2|NA|TRBV6-5|NA
CASTQGYRNYGYTF
TGTGCCAGCACTCAGGGGTATAGGAACTATGGCTACACCTTC
>TRBJ1-2|once|TRBV15|TRBD1
CATSARHRGAYGYTF
TGTGCCACCAGCGCCCGTCACAGGGGCGCCTATGGCTACACCTTC
>TRBJ2-5|NA|TRBV29-1|TRBD1
CSVERFRGRETQYF
TGCAGCGTTGAACGATTCAGGGGGCGAGAGACCCAGTACTTC
>TRBJ2-1|NA|TRBV25-1|NA
CASSEYEGFSYNEQFF
TGTGCCAGCAGTGAATATGAGGGGTTCTCCTACAATGAGCAGTTCTTC
>TRBJ1-1|NA|TRBV5-1|NA
CASSLSVNMNTEAFF
TGCGCCAGCAGCTTGTCAGTAAACATGAACACTGAAGCTTTCTTT
>TRBJ2-7|NA|TRBV19|NA
CASSHNRAGISSYEQYF
TGTGCCAGTAGTCACAATCGGGCGGGAATTAGCTCCTACGAGCAGTACTTC
>TRBJ2-3|NA|TRBV15|TRBD2
CATSRERLAGVADTQYF
TGTGCCACCAGCAGAGAAAGACTAGCGGGAGTAGCAGATACGCAGTATTTT
>TRBJ2-7|NA|TRBV7-9|NA
CASSILGGSEQYF
TGTGCCAGCAGCATATTGGGAGGAAGCGAGCAGTACTTC
>TRBJ2-3|NA|TRBV7-3|NA
CASSSYTGSDTQYF
TGTGCCAGCAGCTCTTACACAGGGTCAGATACGCAGTATTTT
>TRBJ2-5|few|TRBV5-1|TRBD2
CASSLVREGQETQYF
TGCGCCAGCAGCTTGGTACGGGAGGGCCAAGAGACCCAGTACTTC
>TRBJ2-3|few|TRBV5-4|TRBD2
CASSLGGLAGDTQYF
TGTGCCAGCAGCTTGGGGGGACTAGCGGGAGATACGCAGTATTTT